The source of this T cell receptor beta chain is a study of T cells after yellow fever vaccination. Generation of TCR cDNA used 5'RACE template switching (which added a universal primer site and UMIs). TCRdb independently ran MiXCR on the 5' RACE reads; one entry per CDR3 protein. The table includes 450,000 to 600,000 distinct CDR3 sequences, roughly 13% detected once. V dropped 3 bases and J dropped 6 bases, with 14 bases sitting between them. This CDR3 region has 14 residues. Germline V lookup: CDR1 SGHTA, CDR2 FQGNSA. The rearrangement joins TRBV7-2 to TRBJ2-5, with D perhaps TRBD1 or TRBD2 (6 bases each). The source is a man aged 25-45 years who received the YFV17D yellow fever vaccine. The specimen was PBMCs, collected on the day of the yellow fever booster vaccination. The CDR3 nucleotides read TGTGCCAGCAGCTTCAGACTTGGGGGGCAGACCCAGTACTTC. It specifies CASSFRLGGQTQYF.